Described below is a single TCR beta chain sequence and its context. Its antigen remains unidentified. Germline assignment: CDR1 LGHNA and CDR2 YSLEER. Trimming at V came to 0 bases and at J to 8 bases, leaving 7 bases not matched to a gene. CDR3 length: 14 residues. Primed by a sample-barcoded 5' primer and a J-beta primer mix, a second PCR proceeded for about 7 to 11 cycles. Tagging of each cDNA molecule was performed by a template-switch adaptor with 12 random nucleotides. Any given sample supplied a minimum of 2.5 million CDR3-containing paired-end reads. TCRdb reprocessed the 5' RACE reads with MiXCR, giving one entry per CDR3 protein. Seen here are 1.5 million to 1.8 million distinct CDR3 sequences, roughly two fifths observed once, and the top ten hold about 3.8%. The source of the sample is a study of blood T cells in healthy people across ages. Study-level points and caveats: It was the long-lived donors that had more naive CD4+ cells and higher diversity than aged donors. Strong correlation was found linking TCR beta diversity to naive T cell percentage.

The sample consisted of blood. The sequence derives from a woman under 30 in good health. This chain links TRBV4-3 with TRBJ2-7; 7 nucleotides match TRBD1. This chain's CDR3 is CASSQEVQGDQQYF. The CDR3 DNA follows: TGCGCCAGCAGCCAAGAAGTCCAGGGGGATCAGCAGTACTTC.